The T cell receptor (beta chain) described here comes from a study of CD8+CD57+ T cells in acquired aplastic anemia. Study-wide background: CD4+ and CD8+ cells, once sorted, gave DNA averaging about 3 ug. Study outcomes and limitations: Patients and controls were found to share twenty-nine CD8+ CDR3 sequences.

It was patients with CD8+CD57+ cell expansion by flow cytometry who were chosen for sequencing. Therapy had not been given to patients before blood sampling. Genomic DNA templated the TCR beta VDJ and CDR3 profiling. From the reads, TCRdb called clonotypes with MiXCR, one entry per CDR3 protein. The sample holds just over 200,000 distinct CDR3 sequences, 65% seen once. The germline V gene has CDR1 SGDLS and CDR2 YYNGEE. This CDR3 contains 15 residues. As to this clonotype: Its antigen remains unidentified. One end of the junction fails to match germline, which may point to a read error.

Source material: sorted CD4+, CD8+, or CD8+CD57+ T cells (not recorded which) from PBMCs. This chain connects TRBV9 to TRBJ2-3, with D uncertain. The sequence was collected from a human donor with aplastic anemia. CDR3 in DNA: TGTGCCAGCAGCGTAGTTGAAGGGCGCACAGATACGCAGAATTTT. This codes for CASSVVEGRTDTQNF.